The next 3 T cell receptor beta chains were all read from a single sample in a study of radiation and T cells in renal cell carcinoma. Specified time point: blood 4 weeks post-SBRT, at nephrectomy. Treatment indicated: 15 Gy SBRT to primary tumor, nephrectomy 4 weeks later. Sequencing used immunoSEQ multiplex PCR; TCRdb keeps in-frame clones, though not all of them. The repertoire includes approximately 85,000 clones, about nine tenths of them detected once, and approximately 6% sits in the top ten. Sequenced material: blood, taken from a patient whose treatment included radiotherapy and nephrectomy. All receptors come from a woman between 65 and 79 years old with renal cell carcinoma.

This clone came up a few times. The rearrangement uses TRBV28 and TRBJ2-3; a weak D match, TRBD2 (6 bases). V gave up 5 bases and J gave up 2 bases, with 17 bases separating them. Per germline, CDR1 MDHEN and CDR2 SYDVKM. The CDR3 has 16 residues. CDR3 sequence (DNA): TGTGCCAGCAGTGACTGGGACTCACGGGACACAGATACGCAGTATTTT. The encoded protein is CASSDWDSRDTDTQYF.

The chain is built from TRBV7-3 and TRBJ1-2; TRBD1 matches at 8 bases. This CDR3 spans 15 amino acids. Germline V lookup: CDR1 SGHTA, CDR2 FQGTGA. Trimming cost V 4 bases and J 7 bases; bases outside gene matches: 11. CDR3 sequence: CASSSEQGGVGGYTF. Written as DNA, the CDR3 is TGTGCCAGCAGCTCAGAACAGGGGGGAGTTGGTGGCTACACCTTC.

This chain links TRBV5-1 with TRBJ1-3; tentative D call: TRBD1 (5 bases). Trimming shortened V by 1 base and J by 8 bases, and 16 bases separated the two germline ends. Per germline, CDR1 SGHRS and CDR2 YFSETQ. The CDR3 has 15 residues. The CDR3 DNA sequence: TGCGCCAGCAGCTTGTGGGCAGGGTACCAAGACACCATATATTTT. This codes for CASSLWAGYQDTIYF.